This T cell receptor (beta chain) comes out of a study of regulatory T cells in long-lasting Graves disease. This sample's time point: persistent/refractory GD, antithyroid drugs over 5 years with positive TRAb. The TCR library was made from RNA that had been extracted from PBMCs in TRIzol. The authors built TCR beta libraries using iRepertoire HTBI primers and Arm-PCR of CDR3 regions. TCRdb passed the multiplex PCR reads through MiXCR, listing each CDR3 protein once. The table lists a few hundred thousand distinct CDR3 sequences, about a quarter of them singletons. The V and J ends lost 5 bases and 5 bases, in that order; junction bases with no gene match: 12. Germline V CDR1 and CDR2: DFQATT, SNEGSKA (reference sequence). The CDR3 is 14 amino acids.

The sequences come from peripheral blood mononuclear cells (PBMCs), collected when the disease was refractory, from a patient treated with antithyroid drugs. This sequence was found in a female donor with Graves disease. The chain has TRBV20-1 and TRBJ2-7; TRBD1 matches 7 bases. The chain's CDR3 is CSALGTEVFHEQYF. CDR3 sequence (DNA): TGCAGTGCTCTCGGGACAGAAGTTTTCCACGAGCAGTACTTC.